These 10 T cell receptor beta chains were sequenced from one sample in a study of blood T cell repertoires in COVID-19. Sequencing was performed with immunoSEQ multiplex PCR; in TCRdb, only in-frame clones are kept and a portion is missing. The sample has some 120,000 clones; 90% are singletons. Sequencing used peripheral blood. All receptors derive from a man in his sixties with COVID-19, enrolled during active disease.

There are a few counts of this clone. The V gene is TRBV11-2, the J gene TRBJ2-1; 9 bases align to TRBD2. The germline V gene encodes CDR1 SGHAT and CDR2 FQNNGV. CDR3 length: 15 amino acids. V dropped 6 bases and J dropped 8; count of bases not matched to a gene: 11. The CDR3 coding sequence is TGTGCCAGCAGAAAGCCGGGACTAGCACTGGATGAGCAGTTCTTC. Its translation is CASRKPGLALDEQFF.

The CDR3 DNA sequence: TGCGCCAGCAGCCCGGGGACAGTTGGGTACACTGAAGCTTTCTTT. It encodes CASSPGTVGYTEAFF. This sequence joins TRBV5-1 and TRBJ1-1, with TRBD1 matching 7 bases. The CDR3 sequence is 15 residues long. Unmatched junction bases numbered 9, after V lost 4 bases and J lost 3 bases. The V gene's germline CDR1 is SGHRS and CDR2 YFSETQ.

The rearrangement joins TRBV3-1 (or the pseudogene TRBV3-2) to TRBJ2-5, with 12 bases aligning to TRBD1. CDR3 length equals 14 residues. Germline V gene sequence: CDR1 LGHDT, CDR2 YNNKEL (reference sequence). The junction had 1 base not matched to a gene; V was cut back by 3 bases and J by 5 bases. This chain's CDR3 is CASSQGQGAETQYF. In nucleotides, the CDR3 is TGTGCCAGCAGCCAGGGACAGGGGGCGGAGACCCAGTACTTC.

J is TRBJ1-3 and V is TRBV18; the D gene is possibly TRBD1 (5 bases). V dropped 1 base and J dropped 3 bases, with 13 bases sitting between them. The CDR3 spans 16 residues. From germline, CDR1 is KGHSH and CDR2 LQKENI. The CDR3 protein is CASSPLIRADGNTIYF. CDR3 bases: TGTGCCAGCTCACCACTTATCAGGGCTGATGGAAACACCATATATTTT.

The rearrangement joins TRBV12-3 or TRBV12-4 to TRBJ2-7; D is undetermined. This CDR3 region has 12 residues. Here the CDR3 reads CVTPRRAGEQYF. The CDR3 DNA reads TGTGTCACCCCCAGGCGCGCCGGAGAGCAGTACTTC.

This chain connects TRBV7-8 to TRBJ2-7, with 7 bases aligning to TRBD2. Germline values: CDR1 SGHVS, CDR2 FQNEAQ. The V and J ends lost 5 bases and 1 base, in that order; junction bases with no gene match: 8. The CDR3 is made up of 15 amino acids. The CDR3 spells CASSTPREGSYEQYF. In DNA, the CDR3 is TGTGCCAGCAGCACACCGAGGGAGGGGTCCTACGAGCAGTACTTC.

The chain employs TRBV15 and TRBJ2-3; D is perhaps TRBD1 (6 bases). Trimming removed 4 bases at V and 0 bases at J, with 14 bases between. The CDR3 covers 16 residues. Germline assignment: CDR1 LNHNV and CDR2 YYDKDF (reference sequence). The CDR3 reads CATSKNRVISTDTQYF. The DNA for the CDR3 is TGTGCCACCAGCAAAAACAGGGTAATCAGCACAGATACGCAGTATTTT.

The chain combines TRBV2 with TRBJ2-5, with a possible D match to TRBD2 (5 bases). Germline V gene data show CDR1 as SNHLY and CDR2 as FYNNEI. Trimming cost V 5 bases and J 4 bases, with 11 bases left between them. CDR3 length: 13 residues. The CDR3 bases are TGTGCCAGCAGTAACGGGAAAGGAGAGACCCAGTACTTC. Protein: CASSNGKGETQYF.

In its sample, this clone was seen once. The chain carries TRBV5-6 and TRBJ2-5; TRBD2 is a possible D gene (5 bases). The CDR3 contains 16 residues. The V end was cut by 3 bases, the J end by 2 bases, with 17 bases between. Germline V gene data show CDR1 as SGHDT and CDR2 as YYEEEE. CDR3 coding DNA: TGTGCCAGCAGCTCCGATCCCGTGACTACGCAAGAGACCCAGTACTTC. Residues: CASSSDPVTTQETQYF. Supplemented by reference TRBV5-6 and TRBJ2-5, the full variable domain reads DAGVTQSPTHLIKTRGQQVTLRCSPKSGHDTVSWYQQALGQGPQFIFQYYEEEERQRGNFPDRFSGHQFPNYSSELNVNALLLGDSALYLCASSSDPVTTQETQYFGPGTRLLVL.

This chain uses TRBV2 with TRBJ1-5, with D perhaps TRBD1 (5 bases). V was trimmed by 3 bases and J by 6 bases, leaving 15 bases between them. This CDR3 has 15 amino acids. CDR1 and CDR2 (germline): SNHLY, FYNNEI. The CDR3 here is CASSDHRAGIQPQHF. CDR3 bases: TGTGCCAGCAGTGACCATCGGGCAGGGATTCAGCCCCAGCATTTT.